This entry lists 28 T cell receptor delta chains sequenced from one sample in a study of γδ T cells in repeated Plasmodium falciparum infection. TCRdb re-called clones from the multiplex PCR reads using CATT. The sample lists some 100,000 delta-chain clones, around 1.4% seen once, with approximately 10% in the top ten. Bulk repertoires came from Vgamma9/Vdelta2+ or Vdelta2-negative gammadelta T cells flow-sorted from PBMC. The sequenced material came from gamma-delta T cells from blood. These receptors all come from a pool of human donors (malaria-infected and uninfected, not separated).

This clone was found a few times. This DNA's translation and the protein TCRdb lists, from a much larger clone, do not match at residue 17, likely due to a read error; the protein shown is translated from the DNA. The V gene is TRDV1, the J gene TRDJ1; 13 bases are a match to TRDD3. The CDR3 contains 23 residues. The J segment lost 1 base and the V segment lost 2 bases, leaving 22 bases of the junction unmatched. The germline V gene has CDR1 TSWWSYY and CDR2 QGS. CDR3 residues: CALGEWTVLPGTGGYGPTDKLIF. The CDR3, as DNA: TGTGCTCTTGGGGAATGGACTGTCCTACCCGGTACTGGGGGATACGGGCCCACCGATAAACTCATCTTT.

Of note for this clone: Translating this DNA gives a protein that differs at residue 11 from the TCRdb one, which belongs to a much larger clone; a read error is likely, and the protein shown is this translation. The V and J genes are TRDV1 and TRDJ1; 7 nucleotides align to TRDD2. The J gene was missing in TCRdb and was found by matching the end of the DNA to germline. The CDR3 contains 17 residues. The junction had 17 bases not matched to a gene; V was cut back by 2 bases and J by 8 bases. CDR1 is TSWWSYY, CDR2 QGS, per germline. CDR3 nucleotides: TGTGCTCTTGGGGAAATCCCTTCCTTTACTGAGGGAGCCAAACTCATCTTT. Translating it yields CALGEIPSFTEGAKLIF.

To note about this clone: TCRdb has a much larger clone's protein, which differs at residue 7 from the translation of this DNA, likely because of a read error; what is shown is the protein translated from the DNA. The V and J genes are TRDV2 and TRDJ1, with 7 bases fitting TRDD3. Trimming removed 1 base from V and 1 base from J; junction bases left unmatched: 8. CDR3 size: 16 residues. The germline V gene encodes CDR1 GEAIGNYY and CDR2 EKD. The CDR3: CACDTAAGGLTDKLIF. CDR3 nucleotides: TGTGCCTGTGACACAGCGGCTGGGGGTCTCACCGATAAACTCATCTTT.

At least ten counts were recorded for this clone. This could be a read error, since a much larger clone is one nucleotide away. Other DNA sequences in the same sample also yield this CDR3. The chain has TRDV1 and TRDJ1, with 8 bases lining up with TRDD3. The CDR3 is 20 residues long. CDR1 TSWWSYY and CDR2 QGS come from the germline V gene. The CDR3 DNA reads TGTGCTCTTGGGGCTCTAGAGCTCCCAAACTGGGGGCTTAACACAGATAAACTCATCTTT. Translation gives CALGALELPNWGLNTDKLIF.

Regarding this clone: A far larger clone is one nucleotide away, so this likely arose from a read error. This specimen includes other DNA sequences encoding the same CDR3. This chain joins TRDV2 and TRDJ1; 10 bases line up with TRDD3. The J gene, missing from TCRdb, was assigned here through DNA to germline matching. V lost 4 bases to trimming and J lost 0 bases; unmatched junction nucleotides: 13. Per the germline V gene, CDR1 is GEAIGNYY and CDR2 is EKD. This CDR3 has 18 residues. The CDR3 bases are TGTGCCTGTGATACCTCCACTGGGGGATCACTGTACACCGATAAACTCATCTTT. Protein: CACDTSTGGSLYTDKLIF.

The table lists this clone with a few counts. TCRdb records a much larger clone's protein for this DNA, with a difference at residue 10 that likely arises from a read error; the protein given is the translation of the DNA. The CDR3, as DNA: TGTGCTCTTTGTCGCCTTCAGAATCTCCCGGGGGCTTCCACCGATAAACTCATCTTT. Amino acids: CALCRLQNLPGASTDKLIF. This chain joins TRDV1 and TRDJ1; D could derive from TRDD2 or TRDD3 (5 bases each). Here the J gene came from matching the DNA to germline, since TCRdb omits it. Germline CDR1 is TSWWSYY and CDR2 is QGS. V was cut by 8 bases and J by 1 base, with 29 bases left in between. This CDR3 contains 19 residues.

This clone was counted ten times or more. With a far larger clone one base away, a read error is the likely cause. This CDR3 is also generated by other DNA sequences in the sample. CDR3 DNA: TGTGCCTGTGACACTCTTTCTCCAAGAGATACGGGGACCGATAAACTCATCTTT. Protein: CACDTLSPRDTGTDKLIF. This chain connects TRDV2 to TRDJ1, with a tentative D call TRDD3 (6 bases). Germline V gene sequence: CDR1 GEAIGNYY, CDR2 EKD. V dropped 1 base and J dropped 2 bases, with 22 bases sitting between them. This CDR3 contains 18 residues.

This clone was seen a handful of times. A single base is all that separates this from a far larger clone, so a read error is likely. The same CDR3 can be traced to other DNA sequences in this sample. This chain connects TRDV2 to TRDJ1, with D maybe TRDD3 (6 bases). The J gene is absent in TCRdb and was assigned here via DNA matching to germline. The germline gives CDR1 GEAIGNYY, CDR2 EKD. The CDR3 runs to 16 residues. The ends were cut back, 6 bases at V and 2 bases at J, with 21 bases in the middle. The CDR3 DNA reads TGTGCCTGTCACAAGCGAGGATACCTCCCTACCGATAAACTCATCTTT. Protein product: CACHKRGYLPTDKLIF.

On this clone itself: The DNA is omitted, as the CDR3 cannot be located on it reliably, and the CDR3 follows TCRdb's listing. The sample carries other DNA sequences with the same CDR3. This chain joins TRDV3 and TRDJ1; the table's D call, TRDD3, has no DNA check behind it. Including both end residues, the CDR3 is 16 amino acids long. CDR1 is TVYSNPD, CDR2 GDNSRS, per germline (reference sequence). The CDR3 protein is CAFSTTVAGGSDKLIF.

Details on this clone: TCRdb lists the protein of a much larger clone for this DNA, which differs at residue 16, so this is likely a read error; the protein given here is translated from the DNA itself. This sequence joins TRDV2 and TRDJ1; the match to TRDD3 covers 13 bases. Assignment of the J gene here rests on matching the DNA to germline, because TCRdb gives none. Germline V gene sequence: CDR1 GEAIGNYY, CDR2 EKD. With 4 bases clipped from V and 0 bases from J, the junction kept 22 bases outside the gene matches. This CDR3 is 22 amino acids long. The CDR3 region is CACETSPSYWGIRVPNTDKLIF. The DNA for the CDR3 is TGTGCCTGTGAAACCTCGCCCTCGTACTGGGGGATACGCGTTCCCAACACCGATAAACTCATCTTT.

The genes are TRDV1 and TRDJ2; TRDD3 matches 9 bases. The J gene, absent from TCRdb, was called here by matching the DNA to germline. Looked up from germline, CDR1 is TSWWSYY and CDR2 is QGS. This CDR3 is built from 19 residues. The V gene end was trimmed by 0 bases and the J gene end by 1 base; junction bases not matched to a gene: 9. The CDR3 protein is CALGELSGDTSHLTAQLFF. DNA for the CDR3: TGTGCTCTTGGGGAACTTTCGGGGGATACCTCCCATTTGACAGCACAACTCTTCTTT.

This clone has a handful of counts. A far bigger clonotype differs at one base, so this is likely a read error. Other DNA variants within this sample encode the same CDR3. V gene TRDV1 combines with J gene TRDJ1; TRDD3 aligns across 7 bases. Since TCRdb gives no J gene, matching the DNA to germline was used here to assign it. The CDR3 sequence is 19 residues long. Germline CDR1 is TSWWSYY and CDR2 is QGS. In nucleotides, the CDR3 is TGTGCCCTTGGGGAATCTACGCAGTACTGGGGAGTGTACACCGATAAACTCATCTTT. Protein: CALGESTQYWGVYTDKLIF.

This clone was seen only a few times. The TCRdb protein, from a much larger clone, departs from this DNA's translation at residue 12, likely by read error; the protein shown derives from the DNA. The CDR3 DNA reads as TGTGCTCTTGGGGCTTTCTTCCTACGTGTCATGAGGGATACGCCAGGGGTTGATGGTAAACTCATCTTT. It is translated as CALGAFFLRVMRDTPGVDGKLIF. The V and J genes are TRDV1 and TRDJ1; D could derive from TRDD2 or TRDD3 (8 bases each). The J gene, missing from TCRdb, was assigned here through DNA to germline matching. The germline CDR1 and CDR2 sequences are TSWWSYY and QGS. Between the trimmed V and J ends, which lost 4 bases and 7 bases, there was a span of 43 bases. This CDR3 region has 23 residues.

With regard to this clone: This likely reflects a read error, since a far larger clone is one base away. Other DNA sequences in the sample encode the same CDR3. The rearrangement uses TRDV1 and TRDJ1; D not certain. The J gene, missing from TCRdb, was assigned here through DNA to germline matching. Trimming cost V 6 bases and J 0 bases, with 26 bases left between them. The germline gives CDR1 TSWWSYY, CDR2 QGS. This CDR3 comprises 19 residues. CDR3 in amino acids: CALGKSSFPLVLYTDKLIF. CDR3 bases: TGTGCTCTTGGTAAGAGCTCTTTTCCCTTGGTACTTTACACCGATAAACTCATCTTT.

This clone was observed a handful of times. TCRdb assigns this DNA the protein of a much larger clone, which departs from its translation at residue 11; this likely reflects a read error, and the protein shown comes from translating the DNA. The CDR3 reads CACDTLGDTNSTAQLFF. The DNA for the CDR3 is TGTGCCTGTGACACTCTGGGGGATACAAATTCGACAGCACAACTCTTCTTT. V and J are TRDV2 and TRDJ2, with TRDD3 identical over 11 bases. In the absence of a J gene in TCRdb, the DNA was matched to germline to assign it here. CDR1 and CDR2 from the germline V gene are GEAIGNYY and EKD. The CDR3 consists of 17 residues. V shed 1 base, J shed 4 bases, and the junction held 7 bases outside the gene matches.

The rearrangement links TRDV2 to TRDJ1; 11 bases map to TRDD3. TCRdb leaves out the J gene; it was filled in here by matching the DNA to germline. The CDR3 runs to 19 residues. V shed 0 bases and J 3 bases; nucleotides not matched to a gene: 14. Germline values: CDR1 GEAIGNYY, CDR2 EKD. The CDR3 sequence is CACDTGSLLGDIGPDKLIF. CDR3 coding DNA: TGTGCCTGTGACACCGGAAGTTTACTGGGGGATATCGGCCCCGATAAACTCATCTTT.

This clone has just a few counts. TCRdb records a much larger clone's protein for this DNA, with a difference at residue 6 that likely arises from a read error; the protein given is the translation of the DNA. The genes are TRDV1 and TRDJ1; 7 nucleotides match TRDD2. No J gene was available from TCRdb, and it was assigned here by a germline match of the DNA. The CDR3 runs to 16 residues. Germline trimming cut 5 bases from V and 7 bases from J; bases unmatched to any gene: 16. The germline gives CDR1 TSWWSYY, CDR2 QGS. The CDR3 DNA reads TGTGCTCTTGGGAAATTTCCTACTAGGATGGGGAGTAAACTCATCTTT. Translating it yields CALGKFPTRMGSKLIF.

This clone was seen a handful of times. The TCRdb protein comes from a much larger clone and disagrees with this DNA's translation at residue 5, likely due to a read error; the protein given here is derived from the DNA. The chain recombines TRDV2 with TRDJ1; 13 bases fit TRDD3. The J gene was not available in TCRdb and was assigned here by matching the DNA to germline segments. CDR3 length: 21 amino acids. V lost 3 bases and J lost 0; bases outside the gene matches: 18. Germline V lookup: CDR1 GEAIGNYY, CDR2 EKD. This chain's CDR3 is CACDAPLRNTGGYGNTDKLIF. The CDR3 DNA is TGTGCCTGTGACGCCCCCCTACGAAATACTGGGGGATACGGGAACACCGATAAACTCATCTTT.

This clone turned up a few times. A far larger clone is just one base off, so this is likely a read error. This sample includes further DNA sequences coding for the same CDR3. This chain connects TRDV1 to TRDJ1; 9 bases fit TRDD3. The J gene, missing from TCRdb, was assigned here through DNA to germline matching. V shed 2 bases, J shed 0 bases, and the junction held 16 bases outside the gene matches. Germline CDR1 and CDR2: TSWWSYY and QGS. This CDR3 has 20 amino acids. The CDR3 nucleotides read TGTGCTCTTGGGGAATTAGTCCTACATTACTGGGGGACGTACACCGATAAACTCATCTTT. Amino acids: CALGELVLHYWGTYTDKLIF.

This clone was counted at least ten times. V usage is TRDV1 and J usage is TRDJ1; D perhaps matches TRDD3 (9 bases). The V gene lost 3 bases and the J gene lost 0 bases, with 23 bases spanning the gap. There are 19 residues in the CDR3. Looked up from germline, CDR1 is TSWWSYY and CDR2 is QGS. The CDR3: CALGDYFLRGILNTDKLIF. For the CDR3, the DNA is TGTGCTCTTGGGGACTACTTCCTACGGGGGATACTTAACACCGATAAACTCATCTTT.

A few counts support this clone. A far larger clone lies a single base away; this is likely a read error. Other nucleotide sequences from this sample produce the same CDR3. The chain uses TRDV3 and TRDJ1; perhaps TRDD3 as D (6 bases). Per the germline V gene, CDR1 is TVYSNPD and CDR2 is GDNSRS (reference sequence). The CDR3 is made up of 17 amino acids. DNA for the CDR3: TGTGCCTCGAGACTTTATCTGGGGAGACCGTACACCGATAAGCTCATCTTT. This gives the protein CASRLYLGRPYTDKLIF. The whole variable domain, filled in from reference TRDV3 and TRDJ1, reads CDKVTQSSPDQTVASGSEVVLLCTYDTVYSNPDLFWYRIRPDYSFQFVFYGDNSRSEGADFTQGRFSVKHILTQKAFHLVISPVRTEDSATYYCASRLYLGRPYTDKLIFGKGTRVTVEP.

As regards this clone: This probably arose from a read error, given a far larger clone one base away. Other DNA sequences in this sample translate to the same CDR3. CDR3 region: CACDTPGILSSWDTRQMFF. The CDR3, as DNA: TGTGCCTGCGACACCCCGGGGATACTGAGCTCCTGGGACACCCGACAGATGTTTTTC. The rearrangement uses TRDV2 and TRDJ3, with 8 bases that match TRDD3. TCRdb records no J gene; here it was assigned by comparing the DNA to germline. CDR1 and CDR2 (germline): GEAIGNYY, EKD. CDR3 length: 19 residues.

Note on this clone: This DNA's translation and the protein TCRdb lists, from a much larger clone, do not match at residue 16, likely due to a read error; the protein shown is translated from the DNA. The chain's CDR3 is CACDTGFGGPYTDKLTF. The CDR3 nucleotides are TGTGCCTGTGACACCGGTTTTGGGGGACCGTACACCGATAAACTCACCTTT. The chain joins TRDV2 to TRDJ1; 7 nucleotides line up with TRDD3. CDR1 is GEAIGNYY and CDR2 is EKD in the germline V gene. The CDR3 loop spans 17 amino acids.

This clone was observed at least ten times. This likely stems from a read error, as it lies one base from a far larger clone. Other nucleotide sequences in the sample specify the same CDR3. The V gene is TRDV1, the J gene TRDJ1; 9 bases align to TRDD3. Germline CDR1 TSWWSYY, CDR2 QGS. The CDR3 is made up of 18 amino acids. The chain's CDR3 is CALGELSYWGTPYSKLIF. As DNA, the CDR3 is TGTGCTCTTGGGGAACTGTCCTACTGGGGGACCCCCTATAGTAAACTCATTTTT.

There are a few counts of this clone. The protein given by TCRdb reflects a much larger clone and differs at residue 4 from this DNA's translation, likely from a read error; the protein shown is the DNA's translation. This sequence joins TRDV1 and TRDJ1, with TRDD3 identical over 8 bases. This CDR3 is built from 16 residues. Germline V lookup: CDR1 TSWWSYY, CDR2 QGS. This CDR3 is CALWEDLFLGENKLIF. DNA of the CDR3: TGTGCTCTTTGGGAAGATCTTTTTCTGGGGGAAAATAAACTCATCTTT.

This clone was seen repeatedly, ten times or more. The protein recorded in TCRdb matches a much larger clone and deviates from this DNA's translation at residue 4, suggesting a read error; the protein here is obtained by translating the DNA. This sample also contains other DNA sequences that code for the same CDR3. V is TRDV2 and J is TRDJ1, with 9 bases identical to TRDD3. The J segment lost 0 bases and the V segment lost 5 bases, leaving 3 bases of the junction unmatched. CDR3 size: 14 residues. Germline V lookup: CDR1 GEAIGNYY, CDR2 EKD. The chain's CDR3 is CACGPGGYTDKLIF. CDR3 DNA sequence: TGTGCCTGTGGCCCTGGGGGATACACCGATAAACTCATCTTT.

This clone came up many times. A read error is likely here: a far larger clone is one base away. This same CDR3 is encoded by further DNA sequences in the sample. The CDR3, as DNA: TGTGCTCTTGGGGAGCTAGTTCTAATTGACCCTCGGGGGGGTGCCACCGATAAACTCATCTTT. Translated: CALGELVLIDPRGGATDKLIF. The chain is built from TRDV1 and TRDJ1; weak D call: TRDD3 (5 bases). Germline assignment: CDR1 TSWWSYY and CDR2 QGS. The V and J ends lost 3 bases and 1 base respectively, with 30 bases between them. This CDR3 has 21 amino acids.

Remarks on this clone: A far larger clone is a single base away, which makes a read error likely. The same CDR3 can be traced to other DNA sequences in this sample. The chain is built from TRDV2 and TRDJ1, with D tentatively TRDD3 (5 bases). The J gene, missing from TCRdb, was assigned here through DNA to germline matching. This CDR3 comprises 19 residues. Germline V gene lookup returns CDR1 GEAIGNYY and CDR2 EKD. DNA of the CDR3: TGTGCCTGCGACACCCTAAAAGTGGGATTGCGACCCTACACCGATAAACTCATCTTT. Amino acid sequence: CACDTLKVGLRPYTDKLIF.